A single sample gave rise to the 15 T cell receptor beta chains below, sequenced in a study of T cells in tuberculosis (dated by TCRdb to about 2018). Library construction relied on the immunoSEQ multiplex PCR assay. TCRdb mirrors the immuneACCESS table, restricted to in-frame sequences. Some clones are absent from its copies; in checked studies, under half trace to an unresolved V gene, and the reason for the others is unknown. Across this sample there are roughly 60,000 clones, with about 76% seen only once. Around 13% of the sample rests with the top ten. PBMC were thawed, rested overnight, stained with GMM-loaded CD1B tetramer, a Live/Dead dye and anti-CD3, and then sorted on a FACS Aria II. C32 glucose monomycolate purified from Rhodococcus equi was loaded onto CD1B tetramers. The sample comprised CD1b-GMM tetramer-negative cells sorted from PBMCs. The cell subset or site label, read with the paper, signifies: T cells not binding CD1B-GMM tetramer, sorted from same donor. These receptors came from an adult woman with latent tuberculosis.

This clone was recorded only once. The chain recombines TRBV11-3 with TRBJ2-5; a weak D match, TRBD1 (5 bases). The J call may not be correct, given that the DNA end is closer to TRBJ2-7. From germline, CDR1 is SGHNT and CDR2 YENEEA. The length of the CDR3 is 17 residues. The CDR3 nucleotides read TGTGCCAGCAGCTTAGTGGGGTGGGGCCCGTCCTCCTACGAGCAGTACTTC. It encodes CASSLVGWGPSSYEQYF.

Here the CDR3 DNA reads TGTGCCAGCAGCGCCGGGGGCACAGATACGCAGTATTTT. Encoded protein: CASSAGGTDTQYF. The genes are TRBV7-3 and TRBJ2-3, with a tentative D call TRBD2 (5 bases). V was pared by 5 bases and J by 1 base, with 7 bases between. CDR1 is SGHTA and CDR2 is FQGTGA in the germline V gene. This CDR3 has 13 amino acids.

In DNA form, the CDR3 reads TGTGCCAGCAGGTTACGGAGGGAAAGAGAGACCCAGTACTTC. Protein sequence: CASRLRRERETQYF. The chain has TRBV6-5 and TRBJ2-5; D is perhaps TRBD2 (6 bases). Deletions cut 6 bases from V and 4 bases from J, with 15 bases between. The CDR3 totals 14 residues. From germline, CDR1 is MNHEY and CDR2 SVGAGI.

The rearrangement uses TRBV2 and TRBJ2-7; TRBD1 matches 9 bases. Germline lookup yields CDR1 SNHLY and CDR2 FYNNEI. This CDR3 has 15 amino acids. Losses at the gene ends were 3 bases for V and 4 bases for J; bases not matched to a gene: 7. The CDR3: CASSEMGTGFYEQYF. Here the CDR3 DNA reads TGTGCCAGCAGTGAGATGGGGACAGGGTTTTACGAGCAGTACTTC.

This clone was seen a single time. This sequence joins TRBV18 and TRBJ2-1; D is uncertain. Germline loops: CDR1 KGHSH, CDR2 LQKENI. V lost 5 bases and J lost 4, with 9 bases in between. The length of the CDR3 is 13 residues. The CDR3 bases are TGTGCCAGCTCATCCACCCTATACAATGAGCAGTTCTTC. Its protein is CASSSTLYNEQFF.

This chain connects TRBV7-2 to TRBJ2-7; 8 nucleotides line up with TRBD1. CDR1 is SGHTA, CDR2 FQGNSA, per germline. The ends lost 5 bases at V and 7 bases at J; junction bases unmatched: 10. The CDR3 totals 14 residues. CDR3 region: CASSPGQGAREQYF. Here the CDR3 DNA reads TGTGCCAGCAGCCCAGGGCAGGGGGCAAGGGAGCAGTACTTC.

This chain joins TRBV19 and TRBJ1-1; possible D gene TRBD1, 6 bases. There are 14 residues in the CDR3. The V gene lost 5 bases and the J gene lost 3 bases, with 13 bases spanning the gap. Germline V gene data show CDR1 as LNHDA and CDR2 as SQIVND (reference sequence). CDR3 region: CASSSDRGYTEAFF. CDR3 in DNA: TGTGCCAGTAGTTCGGACAGAGGGTACACTGAAGCTTTCTTT.

V is TRBV9 and J is TRBJ2-1; 9 bases are a match to TRBD2. V dropped 4 bases and J dropped 4; count of bases not matched to a gene: 3. CDR1 and CDR2 from the germline V gene are SGDLS and YYNGEE. The CDR3 runs 14 residues. The CDR3 sequence: CASSRLAEYNEQFF. Here the CDR3 DNA reads TGTGCCAGCAGCCGACTAGCGGAGTACAATGAGCAGTTCTTC.

V is TRBV28 and J is TRBJ2-7, with TRBD1 as a possible D gene (7 bases). The CDR3 has 16 residues. The V gene's germline CDR1 is MDHEN and CDR2 SYDVKM. V lost 8 bases to trimming and J lost 2 bases, with 22 bases between them. The CDR3 DNA is TGTGCCAGCTCCCAGGGGGGCAGGGGCCCTCCCTACGAGCAGTACTTC. This gives the protein CASSQGGRGPPYEQYF.

The V call is TRBV7-6, the J call TRBJ2-7; 7 bases match TRBD1. The junction had 11 bases not matched to a gene; V was cut back by 5 bases and J by 7 bases. The CDR3 totals 14 residues. Germline lookup yields CDR1 SGHVS and CDR2 FNYEAQ. In nucleotides, the CDR3 is TGTGCCAGCAGCCCAGGGGGTCCGTCGGGGGAGCAGTACTTC. Amino acids: CASSPGGPSGEQYF.

The V and J genes are TRBV2 and TRBJ2-5; 7 positions match TRBD2. The DNA end favors TRBJ2-7, so the J call may be wrong. This CDR3 contains 16 residues. Per germline, CDR1 SNHLY and CDR2 FYNNEI. The CDR3 DNA sequence: TGTGCCAGCAGTCCTCGGGACTACAAACCTACCTACGAGCAGTACTTC. Its translation: CASSPRDYKPTYEQYF.

The CDR3 nucleotides are TGTGCCAGCAGTTTTCGCGGGAGGGGGCCCTTGGGGGTGCAGTACTTC. Residues: CASSFRGRGPLGVQYF. The rearrangement uses TRBV28 and TRBJ2-7; 9 bases agree with TRBD2. The CDR3 runs 16 residues. CDR1 is MDHEN, CDR2 SYDVKM, per germline. V lost 3 bases, J lost 9 bases, and 15 bases stayed unmatched.

This chain uses TRBV6-5 with TRBJ1-3; D is ambiguous. CDR1 is MNHEY, CDR2 SVGAGI, per germline. Trimming took off 6 bases at V and 2 bases at J, with 5 bases between the two ends. This CDR3 contains 12 residues. The CDR3: CASSLTGNTIYF. As DNA, the CDR3 is TGTGCCAGCAGCTTAACTGGAAACACCATATATTTT.

Only a few counts were recorded for this clone. V usage is TRBV27 and J usage is TRBJ2-4; perhaps TRBD1 as D (6 bases). Germline CDR1 is MNHEY and CDR2 is SMNVEV (reference sequence). V lost 5 bases to trimming and J lost 0 bases, with 14 bases between them. CDR3 length: 16 amino acids. This chain's CDR3 is CASSDQGPLAKNIQYF. The DNA for the CDR3 is TGTGCCAGCAGTGATCAGGGGCCCCTAGCCAAAAACATTCAGTACTTC.

The chain links TRBV11-2 to TRBJ2-1; 7 bases line up with TRBD1. In germline, CDR1 is SGHAT, CDR2 FQNNGV. The V segment lost 7 bases and the J segment 3 bases; nucleotides outside the gene matches: 6. This CDR3 region has 14 residues. CDR3 region: CASTRDRDYNEQFF. CDR3 bases: TGTGCCAGCACCCGAGACAGGGACTACAATGAGCAGTTCTTC. The complete variable domain, with remaining parts taken from reference TRBV11-2 and TRBJ2-1, reads EAGVAQSPRYKIIEKRQSVAFWCNPISGHATLYWYQQILGQGPKLLIQFQNNGVVDDSQLPKDRFSAERLKGVDSTLKIQPAKLEDSAVYLCASTRDRDYNEQFFGPGTRLTVL.